A selection of T cell receptor beta chains follows, all from one sample in a study of OX40 agonist ivuxolimab in advanced cancers. Measured with immunoSEQ multiplex PCR; TCRdb has only the in-frame clones, and not every one. The sample lists about 89,000 clones, more than 75% occurring once. The sequencing here drew on CD4+ or CD8+ T cells sorted from blood, taken in a trial of the OX40 agonist ivuxolimab. These receptors were taken from an adult with an advanced solid tumor such as melanoma, head and neck, liver or kidney cancer. CDR3s include the opening cysteine and the closing phenylalanine or tryptophan.

CSVEDPGVTNEKLFF	TRBV29-1
CAWRGQSNQPQHF	TRBV30
CASSSISANTEAFF	TRBV9
CASSWQGNQPQHF	TRBV7-9
CASSSPSLGANVLTF	TRBV6-5
CARSLVGSRVNTEAFF	TRBV5-3
CASSGGTVYEKLFF	TRBV6-1
CASSLYGRGPSNYGYTF	TRBV28
CASRPLGGGNTGELFF	TRBV27
CASSYGPSTDTQYF	TRBV7-7
CASSSLGAVQETQYF	TRBV5-1
CASSFSRDRANTEAFF	TRBV27
CAISETAEAFF	TRBV10-3
CASATGGPRINQPQHF	TRBV19
CASSLSGGGYGYTF	TRBV28
CASSEQGMRSPLHF	TRBV5-4
CASRLGTSTDTQYF	TRBV2
CASSFGGRGRTRTEAFF	TRBV27
CASSSLVTGSNGELFF	TRBV27
CSVASPGELFF	TRBV29-1
CASSQLYTSGIGEQFF	TRBV4-3
CASSLGVKGDTEAFF	TRBV5-4
CASSYLQNSPLHF	TRBV6-5
CASSDTDTQYF	TRBV5-1
CASSELWGSSTDTQYF	TRBV25-1
CASSSTMNTEAFF	TRBV5-1
CASSSTRGYEQYF	TRBV19
CAGGQALYYEQYF	TRBV6-1
CASSPRGQVSATGEQYF	TRBV18
CSVRVSGANVLTF	TRBV29-1
CASCNHAIGELFF	TRBV28
CASSLGQVATNEKLFF	TRBV18
CASSIGTSGVSSYEQYF	TRBV19
CASSISMRNTIYF	TRBV19
CASSTGTAINNEQFF	TRBV18
CASSPSWGGRNGQFF	TRBV11-2
CASSPGGRPYNEQFF	TRBV27
CASSLQAVGYNEQFF	TRBV2
CASSESPGVRGWVEQFF	TRBV25-1
CVRSLHQVGARSYEQYF	TRBV7-5
CASSQAVSYQPQHF	TRBV4-1
CASSLGGQGYGYTF	TRBV7-2